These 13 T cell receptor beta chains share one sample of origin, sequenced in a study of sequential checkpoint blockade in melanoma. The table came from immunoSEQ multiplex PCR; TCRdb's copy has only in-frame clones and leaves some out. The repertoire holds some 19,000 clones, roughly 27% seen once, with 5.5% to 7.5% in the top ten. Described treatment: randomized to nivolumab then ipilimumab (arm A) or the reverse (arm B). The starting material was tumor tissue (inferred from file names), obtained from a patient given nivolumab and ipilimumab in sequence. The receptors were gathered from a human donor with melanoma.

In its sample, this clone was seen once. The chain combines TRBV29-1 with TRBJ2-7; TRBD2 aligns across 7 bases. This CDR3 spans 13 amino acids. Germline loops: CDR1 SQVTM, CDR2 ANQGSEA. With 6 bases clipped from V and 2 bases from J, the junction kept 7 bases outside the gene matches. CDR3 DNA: TGCAGCGTCCTGAGCGGGGAACCCTACGAGCAGTACTTC. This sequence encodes CSVLSGEPYEQYF.

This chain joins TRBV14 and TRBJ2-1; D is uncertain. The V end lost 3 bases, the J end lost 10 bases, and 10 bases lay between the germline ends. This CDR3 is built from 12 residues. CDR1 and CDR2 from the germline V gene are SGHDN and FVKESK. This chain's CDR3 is CASSHASWEQFF. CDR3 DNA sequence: TGTGCCAGCAGCCACGCCTCCTGGGAGCAGTTCTTC. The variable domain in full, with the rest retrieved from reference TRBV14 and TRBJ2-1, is EAGVTQFPSHSVIEKGQTVTLRCDPISGHDNLYWYRRVMGKEIKFLLHFVKESKQDESGMPNNRFLAERTGGTYSTLKVQPAELEDSGVYFCASSHASWEQFFGPGTRLTVL.

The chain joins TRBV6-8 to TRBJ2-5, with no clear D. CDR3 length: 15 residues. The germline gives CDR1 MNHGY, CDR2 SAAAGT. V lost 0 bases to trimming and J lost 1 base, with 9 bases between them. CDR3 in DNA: TGTGCCAGCAGTTACTCGGAGTACCTCCAAGAGACCCAGTACTTC. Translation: CASSYSEYLQETQYF.

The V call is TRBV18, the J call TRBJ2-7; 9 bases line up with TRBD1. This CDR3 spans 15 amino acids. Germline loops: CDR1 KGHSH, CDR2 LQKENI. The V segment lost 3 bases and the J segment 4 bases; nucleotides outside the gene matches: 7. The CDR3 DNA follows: TGTGCCAGCTCACCGGGACAGGGCAAACTGTACGAGCAGTACTTC. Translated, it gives CASSPGQGKLYEQYF. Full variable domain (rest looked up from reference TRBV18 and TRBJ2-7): NAGVMQNPRHLVRRRGQEARLRCSPMKGHSHVYWYRQLPEEGLKFMVYLQKENIIDESGMPKERFSAEFPKEGPSILRIQQVVRGDSAAYFCASSPGQGKLYEQYFGPGTRLTVT.

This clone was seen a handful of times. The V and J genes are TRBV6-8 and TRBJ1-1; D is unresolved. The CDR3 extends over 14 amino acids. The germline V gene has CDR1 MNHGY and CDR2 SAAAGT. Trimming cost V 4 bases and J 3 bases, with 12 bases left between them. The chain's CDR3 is CASSFLTLDTEAFF. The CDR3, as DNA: TGTGCCAGCAGTTTCCTGACATTAGACACTGAAGCTTTCTTT.

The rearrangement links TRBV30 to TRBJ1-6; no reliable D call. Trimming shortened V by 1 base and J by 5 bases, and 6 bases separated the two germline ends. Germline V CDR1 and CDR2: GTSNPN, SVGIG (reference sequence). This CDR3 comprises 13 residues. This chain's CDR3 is CAWSAQNNSPLHF. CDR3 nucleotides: TGTGCCTGGAGTGCCCAGAATAATTCACCCCTCCACTTT.

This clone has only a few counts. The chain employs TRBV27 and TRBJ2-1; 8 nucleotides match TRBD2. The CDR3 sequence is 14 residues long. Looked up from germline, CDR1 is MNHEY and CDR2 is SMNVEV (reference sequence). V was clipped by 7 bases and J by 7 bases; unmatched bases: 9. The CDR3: CASIARGDWNEQFF. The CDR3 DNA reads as TGTGCCAGCATCGCGCGGGGGGACTGGAATGAGCAGTTCTTC.

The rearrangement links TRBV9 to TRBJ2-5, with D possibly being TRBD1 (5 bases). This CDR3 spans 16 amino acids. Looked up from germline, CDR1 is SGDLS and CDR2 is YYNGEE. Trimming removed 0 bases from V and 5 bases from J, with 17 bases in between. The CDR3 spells CASSVGPTQGVETQYF. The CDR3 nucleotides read TGTGCCAGCAGCGTAGGCCCTACGCAGGGTGTGGAGACCCAGTACTTC.

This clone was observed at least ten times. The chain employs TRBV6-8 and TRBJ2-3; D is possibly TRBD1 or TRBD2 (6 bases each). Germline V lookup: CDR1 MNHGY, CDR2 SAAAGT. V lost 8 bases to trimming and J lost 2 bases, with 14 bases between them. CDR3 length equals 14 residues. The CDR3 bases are TGTGCCAGCTCATATACGGGGGCCACAGATACGCAGTATTTT. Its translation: CASSYTGATDTQYF.

CDR3 sequence reads: CASSLQAGGFNEQFF. The CDR3 DNA reads TGTGCCAGCAGCTTACAAGCGGGGGGATTCAATGAGCAGTTCTTC. The chain links TRBV11-3 to TRBJ2-1; 9 bases align to TRBD2. V was clipped by 2 bases and J by 6 bases; unmatched bases: 5. This CDR3 contains 15 residues. CDR1 is SGHNT and CDR2 is YENEEA in the germline V gene.

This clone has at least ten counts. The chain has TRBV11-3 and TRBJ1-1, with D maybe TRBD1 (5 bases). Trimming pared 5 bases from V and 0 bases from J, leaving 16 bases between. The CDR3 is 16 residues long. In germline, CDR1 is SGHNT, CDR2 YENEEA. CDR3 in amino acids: CASSVDGTPMNTEAFF. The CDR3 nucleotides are TGTGCCAGCAGCGTGGATGGGACTCCCATGAACACTGAAGCTTTCTTT.

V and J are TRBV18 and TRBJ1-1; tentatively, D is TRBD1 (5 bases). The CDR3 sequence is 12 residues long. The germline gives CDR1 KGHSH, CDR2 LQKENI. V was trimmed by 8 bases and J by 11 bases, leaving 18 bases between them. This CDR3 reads CASPRGVLRAFF. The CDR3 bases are TGTGCCAGCCCGCGGGGGGTTTTAAGGGCTTTCTTT.

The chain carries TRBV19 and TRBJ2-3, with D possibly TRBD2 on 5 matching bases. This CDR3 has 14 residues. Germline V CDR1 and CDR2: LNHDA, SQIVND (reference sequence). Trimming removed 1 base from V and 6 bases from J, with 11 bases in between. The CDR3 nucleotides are TGTGCCAGTAGTATAGGTGGGAGAAGGGATACGCAGTATTTT. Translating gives CASSIGGRRDTQYF. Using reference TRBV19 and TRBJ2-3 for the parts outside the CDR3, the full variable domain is DGGITQSPKYLFRKEGQNVTLSCEQNLNHDAMYWYRQDPGQGLRLIYYSQIVNDFQKGDIAEGYSVSREKKESFPLTVTSAQKNPTAFYLCASSIGGRRDTQYFGPGTRLTVL.